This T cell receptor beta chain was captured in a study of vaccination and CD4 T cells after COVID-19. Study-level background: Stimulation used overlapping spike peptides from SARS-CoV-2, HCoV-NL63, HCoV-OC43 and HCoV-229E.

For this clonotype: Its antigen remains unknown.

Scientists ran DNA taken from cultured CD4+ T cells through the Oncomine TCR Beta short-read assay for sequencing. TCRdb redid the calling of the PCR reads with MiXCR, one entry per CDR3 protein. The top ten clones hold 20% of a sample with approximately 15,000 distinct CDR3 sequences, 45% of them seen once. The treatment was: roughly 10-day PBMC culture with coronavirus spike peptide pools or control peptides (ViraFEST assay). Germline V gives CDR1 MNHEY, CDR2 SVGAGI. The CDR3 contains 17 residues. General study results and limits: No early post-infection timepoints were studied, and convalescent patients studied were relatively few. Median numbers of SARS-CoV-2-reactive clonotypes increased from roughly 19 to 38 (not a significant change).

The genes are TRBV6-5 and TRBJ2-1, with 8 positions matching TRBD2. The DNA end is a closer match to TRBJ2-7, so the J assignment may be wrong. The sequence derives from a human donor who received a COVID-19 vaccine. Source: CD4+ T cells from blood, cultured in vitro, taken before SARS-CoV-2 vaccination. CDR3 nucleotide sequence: TGTGCCAGCAGTTATATTGGCGGCGGGGGGCGTTCTTACGAGCAGTACTTC. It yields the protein CASSYIGGGGRSYEQYF.